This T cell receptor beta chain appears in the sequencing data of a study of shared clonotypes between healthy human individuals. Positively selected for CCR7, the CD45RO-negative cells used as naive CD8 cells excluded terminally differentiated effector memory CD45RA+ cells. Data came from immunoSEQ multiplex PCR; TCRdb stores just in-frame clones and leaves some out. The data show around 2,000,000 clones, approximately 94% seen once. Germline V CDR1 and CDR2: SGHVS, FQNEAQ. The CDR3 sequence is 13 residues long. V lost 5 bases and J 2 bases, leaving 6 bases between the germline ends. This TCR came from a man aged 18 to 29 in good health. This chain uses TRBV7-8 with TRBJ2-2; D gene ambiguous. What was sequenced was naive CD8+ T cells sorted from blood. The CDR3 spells CASSGDNTGELFF. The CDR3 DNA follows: TGTGCCAGCAGCGGGGATAACACCGGGGAGCTGTTTTTT.